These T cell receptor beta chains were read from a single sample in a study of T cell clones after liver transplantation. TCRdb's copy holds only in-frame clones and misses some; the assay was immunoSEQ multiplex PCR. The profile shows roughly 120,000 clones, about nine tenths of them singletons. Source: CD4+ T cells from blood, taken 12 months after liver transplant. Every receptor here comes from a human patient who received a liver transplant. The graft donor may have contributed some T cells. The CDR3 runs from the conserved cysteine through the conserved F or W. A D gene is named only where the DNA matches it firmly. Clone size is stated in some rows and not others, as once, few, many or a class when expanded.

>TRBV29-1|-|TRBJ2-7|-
TGCAGCGTTGGGTTGGAGGGCGGTGACGAGCAGTACTTC
CSVGLEGGDEQYF
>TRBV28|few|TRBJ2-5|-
TGTGCCAGCAGTTTAAGTTCTGTCCCCGGGGAGACCCAGTACTTC
CASSLSSVPGETQYF
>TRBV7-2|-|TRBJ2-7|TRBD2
TGTGCCAGCAGCACTAGCGGGAGAGAGTACGAGCAGTACTTC
CASSTSGREYEQYF
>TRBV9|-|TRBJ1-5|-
TGTGCCAGCAGCCCCCTTCAGCCCCAGCATTTT
CASSPLQPQHF
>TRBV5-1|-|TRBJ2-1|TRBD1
TGCGCCAGCAGCTTGGAGGGGACAGATCCAGTCGATGAGCAGTTCTTC
CASSLEGTDPVDEQFF
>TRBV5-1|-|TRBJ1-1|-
TGCGCCAGCAGCTTGGGGTCCACAGTCGACACTGAAGCTTTCTTT
CASSLGSTVDTEAFF
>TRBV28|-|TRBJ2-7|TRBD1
TGTGCCAGCAGTTGGACAGGGGGTTTCTCCTACGAGCAGTACTTC
CASSWTGGFSYEQYF
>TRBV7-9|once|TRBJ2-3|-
TGTGCCAGCAGCTTGGGCGGAACCTCGTGGGGGGGCACAGATACGCAGTATTTT
CASSLGGTSWGGTDTQYF
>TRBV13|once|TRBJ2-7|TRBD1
TGTGCCAGCAGCGCCGGGACAGGGGTTACCTACGAGCAGTACTTC
CASSAGTGVTYEQYF
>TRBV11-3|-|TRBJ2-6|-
TGTGCCAGCAGCTTAGATTACGGCCTTCTTAGCTCTGGGGCCAACGTCCTGACTTTC
CASSLDYGLLSSGANVLTF
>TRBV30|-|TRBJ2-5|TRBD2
TGTGCCTGGAGGTTAGCGGGAGGATGGGAGACCCAGTACTTC
CAWRLAGGWETQYF
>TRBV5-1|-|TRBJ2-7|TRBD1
TGCGCCAGCAGCCAAGACAGGGGGGACTACGAGCAGTACTTC
CASSQDRGDYEQYF
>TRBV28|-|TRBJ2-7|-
TGTGCCAGCAGTTTATCTGTGACAGTCTACGAGCAGTACTTC
CASSLSVTVYEQYF
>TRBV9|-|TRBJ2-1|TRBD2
TGTGCCAGCAGCACCACGACTAGCGGGAGGGTCTCCTACAATGAGCAGTTCTTC
CASSTTTSGRVSYNEQFF
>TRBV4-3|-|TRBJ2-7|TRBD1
TGCGCCAGCAGTCTTGAAGGGGGCAGGGCTTACGAGCAGTACTTC
CASSLEGGRAYEQYF
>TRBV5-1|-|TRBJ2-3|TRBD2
TGCGCCAGCAGCTTGGGGCTAGCGGGAGGCGCAGATACGCAGTATTTT
CASSLGLAGGADTQYF
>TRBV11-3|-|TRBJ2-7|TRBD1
TGTGCCAGCAGCGGCTACAGGGGCGGCGAGCAGTACTTC
CASSGYRGGEQYF
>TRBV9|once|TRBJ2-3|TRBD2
TGTGCCAGCAGCGGTAGTGGGACTAGCGGGCTCACAGATACGCAGTATTTT
CASSGSGTSGLTDTQYF
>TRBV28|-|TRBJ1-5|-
TGTGCCAGCAGTGATAGGGGGAGGAATCAGCCCCAGCATTTT
CASSDRGRNQPQHF
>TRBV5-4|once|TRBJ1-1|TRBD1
TGTGCCAGCAGCTATCCGGGACAGGGGTACACTGAAGCTTTCTTT
CASSYPGQGYTEAFF
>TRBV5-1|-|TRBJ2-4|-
TGCGCCAGCAGCCCGGATCGTGTATGGATTCAGTACTTC
CASSPDRVWIQYF
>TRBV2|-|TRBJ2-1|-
TGTGCCAGCAGAAGGGAAAGCTCCTACAATGAGCAGTTCTTC
CASRRESSYNEQFF
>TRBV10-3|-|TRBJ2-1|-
TGTGCCATCAGTGAAGGGTGGATGACTAGTCGGCCGGTACGGAATGAGCAGTTCTTC
CAISEGWMTSRPVRNEQFF
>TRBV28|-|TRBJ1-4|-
TGTGCCAGCCAGGGAGATGAAAAACTGTTTTTT
CASQGDEKLFF
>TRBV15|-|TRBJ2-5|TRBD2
TGTGCCACCAGCAGAGGTCTAGCGGAAGAGACCCAGTACTTC
CATSRGLAEETQYF